The T cell receptor (beta chain) described here comes from a study of human T cells and chemical hapten exposure. Time point given: patch test 1, 2 weeks after DPC sensitization. Noted treatment: therapeutic diphenylcyclopropenone sensitization with weekly scalp DPC. The authors' total RNA extraction used unfractionated whole blood. Germline assignment: CDR1 SNHLY and CDR2 FYNNEI. After removal of 9 bases from V and 0 bases from J, the junction contained 4 bases not matched to a gene. The CDR3 totals 14 residues. This clonotype was counted only a few times. Unique molecular identifiers were linked by the library to individual cDNA molecules. TCRdb fed the RACE reads into MiXCR, producing one record per CDR3 protein. The sample yields some 52,000 distinct CDR3 sequences, approximately 11% seen once.

The input for sequencing was whole blood, taken in connection with sensitization to the hapten diphenylcyclopropenone (DPC). This receptor was identified in a woman aged 40 to 50 with alopecia areata. Some clones in this sample may be carry-over from other donors' samples. The chain carries TRBV2 and TRBJ2-7; 11 nucleotides agree with TRBD2. This chain's CDR3 is CASGGLAVSYEQYF. The CDR3 coding sequence is TGTGCCAGTGGGGGACTAGCGGTCTCCTACGAGCAGTACTTC.